The source of this T cell receptor beta chain is a study of Graves' ophthalmopathy and Graves' hyperthyroidism. General study findings and limits: Clonotypes were expanded in thyroid at above 0.001 frequency, and most also appeared in blood. Researchers report that a 13-signature model separated ophthalmopathy from stable hyperthyroidism, posting about 91% sensitivity and 75% to 84% specificity.

Trimming took off 0 bases at V and 7 bases at J, with 9 bases between the two ends. CDR3 length: 13 amino acids. Germline V CDR1 and CDR2: PRHDT, FYEKMQ (reference sequence). This clonotype was counted many times. Its antigen is currently unknown. Investigators amplified TCR beta CDR3 regions from RNA transcripts. First-round RT-PCR with HTBI primers preceded a second-round multiplex PCR. TCRdb reanalysed the multiplex PCR reads using MiXCR and keeps one entry per CDR3 protein. The sample holds about 700,000 distinct CDR3 sequences, around 40% seen once. The chain employs TRBV13 and TRBJ1-2; D ambiguous. Sequenced material: peripheral blood. The source is an adult man with Graves' ophthalmopathy. The CDR3 here is CASSLGAGTGYTF. CDR3 DNA: TGTGCCAGCAGCTTAGGGGCAGGTACTGGCTACACCTTC.